The 2 T cell receptor beta chains reported below all come from one sample, sequenced in a study of early T cells in non-severe SARS-CoV-2 infection. TCRdb re-called the 5' RACE reads with MiXCR, one entry per CDR3 protein. This sample has 55,000 to 65,000 distinct CDR3 sequences, with 8.9% found just once. The sample comprised whole blood. These receptor sequences come from an adult who was a healthcare worker with PCR-confirmed SARS-CoV-2 infection or an uninfected control (not recorded which).

This clonotype was seen more than once but under ten times. The V and J genes are TRBV5-1 and TRBJ2-1; D not resolved. Trimming shortened V by 0 bases and J by 1 base, and 14 bases separated the two germline ends. The CDR3 loop spans 17 amino acids. CDR1 and CDR2 from the germline V gene are SGHRS and YFSETQ. Here the CDR3 reads CASSLGGGQPSYNEQFF. The CDR3 DNA sequence: TGCGCCAGCAGCTTGGGAGGTGGGCAGCCATCCTACAATGAGCAGTTCTTC.

This clonotype was seen many times. The chain has TRBV28 and TRBJ2-7, with D maybe TRBD1 (5 bases). The CDR3 runs 14 residues. V was cut by 3 bases and J by 7 bases, with 16 bases left in between. Germline loops: CDR1 MDHEN, CDR2 SYDVKM. CDR3 protein: CASSFSGPLQEQYF. DNA for the CDR3: TGTGCCAGCAGTTTTTCAGGGCCTCTTCAGGAGCAGTACTTC.